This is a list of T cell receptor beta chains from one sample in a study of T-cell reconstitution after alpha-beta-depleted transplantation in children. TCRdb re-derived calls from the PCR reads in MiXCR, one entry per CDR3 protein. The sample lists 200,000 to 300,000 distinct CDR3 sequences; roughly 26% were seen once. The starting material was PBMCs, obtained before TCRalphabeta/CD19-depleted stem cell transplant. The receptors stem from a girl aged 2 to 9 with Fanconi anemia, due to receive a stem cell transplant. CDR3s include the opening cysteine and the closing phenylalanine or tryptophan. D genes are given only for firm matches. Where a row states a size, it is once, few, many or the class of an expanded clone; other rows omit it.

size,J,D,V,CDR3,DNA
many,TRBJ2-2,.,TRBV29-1,CSARDTGELFF,TGCAGCGCCAGAGACACCGGGGAGCTGTTTTTT
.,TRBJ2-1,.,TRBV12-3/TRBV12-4,CASSPDYAYNEQFF,TGTGCCAGCAGCCCGGACTACGCCTACAATGAGCAGTTCTTC
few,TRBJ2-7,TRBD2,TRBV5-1,CASSLGSGKGEQYF,TGCGCCAGCAGCTTGGGGAGCGGGAAAGGCGAGCAGTACTTC
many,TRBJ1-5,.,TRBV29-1,CSASMGGQPQHF,TGCAGCGCTTCAATGGGAGGTCAGCCCCAGCATTTT
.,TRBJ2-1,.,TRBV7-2,CASSLVAGTGYNEQFF,TGTGCCAGCAGCTTAGTTGCGGGTACCGGATACAATGAGCAGTTCTTC
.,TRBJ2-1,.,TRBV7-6,CASSSPPDNEQFF,TGTGCCAGCAGCTCCCCCCCCGACAATGAGCAGTTCTTC
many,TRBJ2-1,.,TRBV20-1,CSARMMGGTVYNEQFF,TGCAGTGCTAGAATGATGGGCGGGACGGTCTACAATGAGCAGTTCTTC
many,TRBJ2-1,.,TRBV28,CASSPLQDSYNEQFF,TGTGCCAGCAGCCCTTTACAGGACTCCTACAATGAGCAGTTCTTC
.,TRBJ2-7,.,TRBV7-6,CASSHESYEQYF,TGTGCCAGCAGCCACGAATCCTACGAGCAGTACTTC
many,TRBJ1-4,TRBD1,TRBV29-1,CSVRGTGYYEKLFF,TGCAGCGTTAGAGGGACAGGGTATTATGAAAAACTGTTTTTT
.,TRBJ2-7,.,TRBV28,CASSFVPGVSYEQYF,TGTGCCAGCAGTTTTGTTCCAGGAGTTTCCTACGAGCAGTACTTC
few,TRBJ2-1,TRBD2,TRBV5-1,CASSLDPRQREGYNEQFF,TGCGCCAGCAGCTTGGACCCTCGTCAGCGGGAGGGCTACAATGAGCAGTTCTTC
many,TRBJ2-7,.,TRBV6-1,CASNLGGTDYEQYF,TGTGCCAGCAACCTGGGCGGGACCGACTACGAGCAGTACTTC
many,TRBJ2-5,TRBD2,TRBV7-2,CASRYPGLAEETQYF,TGTGCCAGCAGATACCCGGGACTAGCAGAAGAGACCCAGTACTTC
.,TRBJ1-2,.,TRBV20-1,CSAEGGNYGYTF,TGCAGTGCTGAGGGGGGGAACTATGGCTACACCTTC
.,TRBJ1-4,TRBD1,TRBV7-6,CASSLRTGGEKLFF,TGTGCCAGCAGCCTGCGGACAGGGGGTGAAAAACTGTTTTTT
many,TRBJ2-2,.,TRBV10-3,CAISESTRLVGLFF,TGTGCCATCAGTGAGTCCACCCGACTAGTCGGACTGTTTTTT
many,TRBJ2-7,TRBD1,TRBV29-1,CSVAGTGYEQYF,TGCAGCGTTGCCGGGACAGGCTACGAGCAGTACTTC
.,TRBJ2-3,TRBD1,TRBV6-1,CASSGKGASTDTQYF,TGTGCCAGCAGTGGGAAGGGGGCGAGCACAGATACGCAGTATTTT
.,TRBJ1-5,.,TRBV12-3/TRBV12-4,CASSPPGNQPQHF,TGTGCCAGCAGTCCACCGGGTAATCAGCCCCAGCATTTT
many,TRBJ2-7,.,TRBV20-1,CSARDFAGPTYEQYF,TGCAGTGCTAGAGATTTCGCGGGGCCTACCTACGAGCAGTACTTC
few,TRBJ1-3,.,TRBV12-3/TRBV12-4,CASSWDRGNTIYF,TGTGCCAGCAGTTGGGACCGTGGAAACACCATATATTTT
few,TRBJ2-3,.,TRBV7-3,CASSLTGGASTDTQYF,TGTGCCAGCAGCTTAACTGGGGGGGCTTCCACAGATACGCAGTATTTT
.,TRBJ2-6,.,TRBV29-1,CSAWSGANVLTF,TGCAGCGCGTGGTCTGGGGCCAACGTCCTGACTTTC
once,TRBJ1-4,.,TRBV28,CASSSGNTNEKLFF,TGTGCCAGCAGTTCGGGGAATACTAATGAAAAACTGTTTTTT
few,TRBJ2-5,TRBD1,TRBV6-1,CASSEQGAETQYF,TGTGCCAGTAGTGAACAGGGGGCTGAGACCCAGTACTTC
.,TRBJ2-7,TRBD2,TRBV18,CASSPKTSPYGYEQYF,TGTGCCAGCTCACCAAAGACTAGCCCATACGGATACGAGCAGTACTTC
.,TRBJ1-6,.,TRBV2,CASSVDVGSPLHF,TGTGCCAGCAGTGTCGACGTGGGTTCACCCCTCCACTTT
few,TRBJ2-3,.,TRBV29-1,CSVGRGDFTDTQYF,TGCAGCGTTGGGAGGGGGGACTTCACAGATACGCAGTATTTT
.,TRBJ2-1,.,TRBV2,CASSLRGVQFF,TGTGCCAGCAGCCTAAGGGGCGTGCAGTTCTTC
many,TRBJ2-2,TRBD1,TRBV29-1,CSVPQGSGGELFF,TGCAGCGTCCCACAGGGGTCGGGCGGGGAGCTGTTTTTT
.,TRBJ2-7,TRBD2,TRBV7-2,CASSPLAGGHEQYF,TGTGCCAGCAGCCCCCTAGCGGGGGGGCACGAGCAGTACTTC
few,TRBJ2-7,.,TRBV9,CASSAAPLSEQYF,TGTGCCAGCAGCGCAGCCCCCCTTAGCGAGCAGTACTTC
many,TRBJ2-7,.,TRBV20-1,CSASSGDTPYGQYF,TGCAGTGCTAGCTCTGGTGACACCCCCTACGGGCAGTACTTC
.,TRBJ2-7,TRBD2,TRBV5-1,CASSLIGTSPYEQYF,TGCGCCAGCAGCTTAATTGGGACTAGTCCCTACGAGCAGTACTTC
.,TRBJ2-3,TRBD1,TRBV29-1,CSWTGNTDTQYF,TGCAGCTGGACAGGCAACACAGATACGCAGTATTTT
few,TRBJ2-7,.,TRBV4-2,CASSQDNTGNYYEQYF,TGTGCCAGCAGCCAAGATAATACGGGGAATTACTACGAGCAGTACTTC
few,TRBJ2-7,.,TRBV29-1,CSVVAGNYEQYF,TGCAGCGTTGTGGCAGGGAACTACGAGCAGTACTTC
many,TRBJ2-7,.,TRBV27,CASSSIFSAYEQYF,TGTGCCAGCAGTTCCATCTTCTCGGCCTACGAGCAGTACTTC
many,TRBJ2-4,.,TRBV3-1,CASSGQKNIQYF,TGTGCCAGCAGCGGACAGAAAAACATTCAGTACTTC
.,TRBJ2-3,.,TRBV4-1,CASSQALTRRGADTQYF,TGCGCCAGCAGCCAAGCCCTGACTAGGAGGGGAGCAGATACGCAGTATTTT
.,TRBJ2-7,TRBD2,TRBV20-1,CSGHLGLAGAEQYF,TGCAGTGGGCACCTGGGACTAGCGGGAGCCGAGCAGTACTTC
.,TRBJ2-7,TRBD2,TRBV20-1,CRTTSGSSYEQYF,TGCAGGACGACTAGCGGGAGCTCCTACGAGCAGTACTTC
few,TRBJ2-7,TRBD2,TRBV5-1,CASSWGLAGSEQYF,TGCGCCAGCAGCTGGGGACTAGCGGGATCCGAGCAGTACTTC
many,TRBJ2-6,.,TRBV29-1,CSGLAPLSGANVLTF,TGCAGCGGTCTAGCTCCTCTCTCTGGGGCCAACGTCCTGACTTTC
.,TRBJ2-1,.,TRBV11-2,CASSEWGDEQFF,TGTGCCAGCAGCGAATGGGGCGATGAGCAGTTCTTC